This TCR beta chain emerged from a study of technical replicates of blood from a handful of donors. Germline values: CDR1 SQVTM, CDR2 ANQGSEA. V was clipped by 0 bases and J by 3 bases; unmatched bases: 1. The CDR3 length is 13 residues. Produced via immunoSEQ multiplex PCR; TCRdb's table is partial and in-frame only. The sample has about 62,000 clones; approximately 87% are singletons. This sequence originates from a human donor in good health. Some clones in this sample may be carry-over from other donors' samples. The chain is built from TRBV29-1 and TRBJ1-2; 7 nucleotides agree with TRBD1. Sequenced material: PBMCs. CDR3 region: CSVEEQGYYGYTF. The CDR3 nucleotides read TGCAGCGTTGAAGAACAGGGGTACTATGGCTACACCTTC. The entire variable domain, with the rest obtained from reference TRBV29-1 and TRBJ1-2, is as follows: SAVISQKPSRDICQRGTSLTIQCQVDSQVTMMFWYRQQPGQSLTLIATANQGSEATYESGFVIDKFPISRPNLTFSTLTVSNMSPEDSSIYLCSVEEQGYYGYTFGSGTRLTVV.